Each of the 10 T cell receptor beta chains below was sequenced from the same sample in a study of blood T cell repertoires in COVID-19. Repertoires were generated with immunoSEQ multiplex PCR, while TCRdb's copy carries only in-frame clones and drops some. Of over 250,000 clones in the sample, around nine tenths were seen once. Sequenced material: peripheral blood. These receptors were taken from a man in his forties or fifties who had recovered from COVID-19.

Written as DNA, the CDR3 is TGTGCCAGCAGCACCGCGGGACAGGGGTTTGGAAACACCATATATTTT. Its protein product is CASSTAGQGFGNTIYF. The V and J genes are TRBV11-2 and TRBJ1-3, with 10 positions matching TRBD1. V gave up 5 bases and J gave up 3 bases; unmatched junction bases: 7. Per the germline V gene, CDR1 is SGHAT and CDR2 is FQNNGV. This CDR3 comprises 16 residues.

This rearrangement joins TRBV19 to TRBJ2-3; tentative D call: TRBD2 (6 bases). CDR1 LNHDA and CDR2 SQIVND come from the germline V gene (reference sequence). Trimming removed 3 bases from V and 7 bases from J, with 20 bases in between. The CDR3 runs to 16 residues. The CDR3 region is CASSIDHDSAGHTQYF. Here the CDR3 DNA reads TGTGCCAGTAGTATCGATCACGATTCAGCGGGTCATACGCAGTATTTT.

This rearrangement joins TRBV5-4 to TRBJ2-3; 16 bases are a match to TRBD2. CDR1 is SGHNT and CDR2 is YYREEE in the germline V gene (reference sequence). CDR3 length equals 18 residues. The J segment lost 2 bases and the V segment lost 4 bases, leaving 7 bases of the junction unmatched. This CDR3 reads CASSPGTSGGGLTDTQYF. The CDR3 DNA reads TGTGCCAGCAGCCCAGGGACTAGCGGGGGGGGACTCACAGATACGCAGTATTTT.

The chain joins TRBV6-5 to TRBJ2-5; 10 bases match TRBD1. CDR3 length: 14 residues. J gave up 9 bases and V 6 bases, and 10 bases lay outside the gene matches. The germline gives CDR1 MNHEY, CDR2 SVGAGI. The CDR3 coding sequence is TGTGCCAGCAGCCCCGGGACAGGGGTCGGGCCCCAGTACTTC. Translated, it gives CASSPGTGVGPQYF.

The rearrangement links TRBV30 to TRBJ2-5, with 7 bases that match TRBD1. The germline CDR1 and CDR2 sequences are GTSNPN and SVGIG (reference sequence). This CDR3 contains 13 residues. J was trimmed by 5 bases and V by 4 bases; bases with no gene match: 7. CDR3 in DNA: TGTGCCTGGACGGGCGTCAGGGGGGAGACCCAGTACTTC. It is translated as CAWTGVRGETQYF.

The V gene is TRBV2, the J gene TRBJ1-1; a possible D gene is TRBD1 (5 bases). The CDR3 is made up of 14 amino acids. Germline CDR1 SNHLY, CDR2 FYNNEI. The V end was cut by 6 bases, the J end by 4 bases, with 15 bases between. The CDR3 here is CASSADSDGTEAFF. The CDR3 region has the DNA TGTGCCAGCAGCGCCGACAGTGACGGCACTGAAGCTTTCTTT.

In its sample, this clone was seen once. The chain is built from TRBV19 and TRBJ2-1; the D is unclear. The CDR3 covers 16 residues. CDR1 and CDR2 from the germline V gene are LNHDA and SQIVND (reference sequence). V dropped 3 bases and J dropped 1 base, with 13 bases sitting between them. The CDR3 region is CASSIRGGVSYNEQFF. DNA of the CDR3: TGTGCCAGTAGTATTCGCGGCGGAGTGTCCTACAATGAGCAGTTCTTC.

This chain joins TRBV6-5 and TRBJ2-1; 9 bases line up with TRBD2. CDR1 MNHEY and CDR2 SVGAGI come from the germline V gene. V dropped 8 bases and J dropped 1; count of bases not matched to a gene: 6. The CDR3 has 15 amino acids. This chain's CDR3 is CASGPGLASYNEQFF. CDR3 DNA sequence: TGTGCCAGCGGACCGGGACTAGCTTCCTACAATGAGCAGTTCTTC.

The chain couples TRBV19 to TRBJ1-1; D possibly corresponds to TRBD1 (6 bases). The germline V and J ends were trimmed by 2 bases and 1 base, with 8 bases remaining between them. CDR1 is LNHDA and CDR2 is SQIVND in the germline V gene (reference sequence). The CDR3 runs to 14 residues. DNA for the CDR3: TGTGCCAGTAGTATAAACAGGGCGAACACTGAAGCTTTCTTT. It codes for CASSINRANTEAFF.

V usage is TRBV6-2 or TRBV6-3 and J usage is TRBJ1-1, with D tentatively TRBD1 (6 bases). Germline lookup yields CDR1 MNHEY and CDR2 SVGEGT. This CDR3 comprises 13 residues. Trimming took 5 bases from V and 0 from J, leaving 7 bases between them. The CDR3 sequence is CASSAGVNTEAFF. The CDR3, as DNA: TGTGCCAGCAGTGCAGGGGTGAACACTGAAGCTTTCTTT.